This T cell receptor (beta chain) was identified in a study of blood T cell repertoires in COVID-19. CDR1 is LNHNV, CDR2 YYDKDF, per germline (reference sequence). V lost 1 base to trimming and J lost 3 bases; unmatched junction nucleotides: 0. The CDR3 runs 16 residues. Here immunoSEQ multiplex PCR was the method, and the copy in TCRdb shows in-frame clones only, minus some. Counted here are tens of thousands of clones, over 80% occurring once; the ten biggest clones make up nearly 3.5%. The chain combines TRBV15 with TRBJ2-3, with 14 bases fitting TRBD2. The sequenced sample was peripheral blood. The clonotype was recovered from a man in his fifties with acute or convalescent COVID-19. CDR3 in amino acids: CATSRGTSGGTDTQYF. The CDR3, as DNA: TGTGCCACCAGCAGAGGGACTAGCGGGGGGACAGATACGCAGTATTTT.